A selection of T cell receptor beta chains follows, all from one sample in a study of regulatory T cells in long-lasting Graves disease. In TCRdb, the multiplex PCR reads were re-called with MiXCR into one record per CDR3 protein. The repertoire consists of around 250,000 distinct CDR3 sequences, with about 17% occurring once and the leading ten covering 12% to 15%. These data are also associated with another study on T cells in Graves' hyperthyroidism and ophthalmopathy.

Here the sequenced sample was peripheral blood mononuclear cells (PBMCs), taken at new diagnosis, from a patient treated with antithyroid drugs. All receptors derive from a woman under 40 with Graves disease. The CDR3 runs from the conserved cysteine through the conserved F or W. Clone size is stated in some rows and not others, as once, few, many or a class when expanded.

once,TRBV12-3/TRBV12-4,CASSAVRGDRAGKTQYF
NA,TRBV6-2/TRBV6-3,CASSERPDRVYNSPLHF
many,TRBV15,CATSRERGGGEETQYF
many,TRBV3-1,CASSQDPAGGDEQYF
NA,TRBV5-1,CASSLSSGTSYEQYF
NA,TRBV11-2,CASSSDRGAELFF
many,TRBV28,CASSRGGTDTQYF
many,TRBV7-8,CASTIGTSGGPEF
NA,TRBV6-1,CASSQRTSGGASNEQFF
few,TRBV4-1,CASSQTGALNSPLHF
NA,TRBV2,CASSAVFLTGRAEAFF
few,TRBV6-2/TRBV6-3,CASTSWGGNTEAFF
many,TRBV12-3/TRBV12-4,CASTAGGAGGNTGELFF
many,TRBV5-1,CASSAGSTDTQYF
many,TRBV20-1,CSARRDNSPLHF
many,TRBV24-1,CATSDATGKAFF
many,TRBV7-9,CASSLLHTDTQYF
many,TRBV7-9,CASSPLGGVFGELFF
many,TRBV7-3,CASSEQGGPTEAFF
many,TRBV9,CASSVDYRAYGYTF
many,TRBV2,CASSAYSTGGIGRNEQFF
many,TRBV3-1,CASSQDLAAGDKGLFF
NA,TRBV12-3/TRBV12-4,CASSSGLAVLNEQFF
many,TRBV20-1,CSAPGQPFWANSPLHF
NA,TRBV5-1,CASSLEGLASNEQFF
many,TRBV7-2,CASSKIGDSPLHF
many,TRBV20-1,CSARVGSMNTEAFF
many,TRBV6-1,CASSPTGTVTGELFF
many,TRBV20-1,CSARAPMTHQPQHF
many,TRBV2,CASSAGQRGGYTF
many,TRBV7-9,CASSLAAPVVYGYTF
NA,TRBV20-1,CSAVPGQGYEQYF
few,TRBV4-1,CASSPDGGRNTEAFF
many,TRBV11-2,CASSLDLIGTTVHGYTF
many,TRBV6-1,CASTPQDRGSNQPQHF
many,TRBV20-1,CSAFRQGYTF
many,TRBV27,CASSAGTNYGYTF
many,TRBV12-3/TRBV12-4,CASSKGQRDQPQHF
many,TRBV19,CASSSLWVQHF
few,TRBV12-3/TRBV12-4,CSSSFRTANEKLFF
many,TRBV27,CASSLRDRGRNGYEAFF
many,TRBV19,CASTQQLNTEAFF
many,TRBV28,CASSLQGNTIYF
many,TRBV14,CASSQRRGETQYF
many,TRBV3-1,CASSQELIMTTEAFF
few,TRBV13,CASSSIQNGTGLAKNIQYF
many,TRBV3-1,CASSQDLVGAATNEKLFF
many,TRBV7-9,CASSPSGSPLHF